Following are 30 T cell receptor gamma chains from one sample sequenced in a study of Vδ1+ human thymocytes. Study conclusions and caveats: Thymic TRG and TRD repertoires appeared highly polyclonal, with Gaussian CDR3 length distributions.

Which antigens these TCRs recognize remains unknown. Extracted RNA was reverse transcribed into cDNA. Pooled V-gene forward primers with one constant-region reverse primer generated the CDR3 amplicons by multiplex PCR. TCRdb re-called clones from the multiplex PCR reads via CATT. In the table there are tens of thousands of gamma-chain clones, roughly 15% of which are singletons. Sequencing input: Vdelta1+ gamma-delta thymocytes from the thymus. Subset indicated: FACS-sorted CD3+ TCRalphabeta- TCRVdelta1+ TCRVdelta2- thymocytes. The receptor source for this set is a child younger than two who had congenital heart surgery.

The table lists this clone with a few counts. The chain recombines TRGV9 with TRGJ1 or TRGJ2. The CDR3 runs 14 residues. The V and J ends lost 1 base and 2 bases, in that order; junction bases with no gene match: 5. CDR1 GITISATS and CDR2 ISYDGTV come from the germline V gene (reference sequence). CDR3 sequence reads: CALWEVPHYYKKLF. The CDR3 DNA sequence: TGTGCCTTGTGGGAGGTACCCCATTATTATAAGAAACTCTTT.

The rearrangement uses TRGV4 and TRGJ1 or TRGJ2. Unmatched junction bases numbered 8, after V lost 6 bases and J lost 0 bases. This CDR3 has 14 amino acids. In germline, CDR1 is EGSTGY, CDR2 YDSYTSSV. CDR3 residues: CATWSGPNYYKKLF. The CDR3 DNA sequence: TGTGCCACCTGGTCGGGCCCGAATTATTATAAGAAACTCTTT.

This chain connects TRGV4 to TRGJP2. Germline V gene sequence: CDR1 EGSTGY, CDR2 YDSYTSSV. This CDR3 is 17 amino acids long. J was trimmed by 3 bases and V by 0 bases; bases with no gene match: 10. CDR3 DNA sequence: TGTGCCACCTGGGATGGGCAATCTGAAGGTAGTGATTGGATCAAGACGTTT. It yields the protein CATWDGQSEGSDWIKTF.

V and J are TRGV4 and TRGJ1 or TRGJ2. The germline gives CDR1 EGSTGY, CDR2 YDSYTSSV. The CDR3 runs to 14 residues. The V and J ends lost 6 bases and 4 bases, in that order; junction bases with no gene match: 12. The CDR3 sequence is CATWIREEYYKKLF. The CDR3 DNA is TGTGCCACCTGGATTAGAGAGGAATATTATAAGAAACTCTTT.

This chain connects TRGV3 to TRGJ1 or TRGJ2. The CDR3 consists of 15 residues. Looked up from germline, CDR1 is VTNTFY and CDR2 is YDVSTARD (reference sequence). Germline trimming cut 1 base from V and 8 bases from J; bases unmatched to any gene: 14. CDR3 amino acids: CATWDSSRSFHKKLF. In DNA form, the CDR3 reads TGTGCCACCTGGGACAGCTCCCGTTCGTTTCATAAGAAACTCTTT.

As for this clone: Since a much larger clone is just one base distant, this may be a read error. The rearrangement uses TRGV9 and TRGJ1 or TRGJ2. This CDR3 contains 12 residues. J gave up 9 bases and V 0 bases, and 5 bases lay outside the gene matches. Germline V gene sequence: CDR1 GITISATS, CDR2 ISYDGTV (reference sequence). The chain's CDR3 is CALWEVQSKKLF. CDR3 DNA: TGTGCCTTGTGGGAGGTGCAATCTAAGAAACTCTTT.

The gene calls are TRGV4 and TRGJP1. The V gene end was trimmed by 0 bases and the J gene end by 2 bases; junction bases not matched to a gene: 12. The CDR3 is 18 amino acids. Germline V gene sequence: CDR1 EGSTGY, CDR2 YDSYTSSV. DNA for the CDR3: TGTGCCACCTGGGATGGGTGGGCGCCAAACACCACTGGTTGGTTCAAGATATTT. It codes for CATWDGWAPNTTGWFKIF.

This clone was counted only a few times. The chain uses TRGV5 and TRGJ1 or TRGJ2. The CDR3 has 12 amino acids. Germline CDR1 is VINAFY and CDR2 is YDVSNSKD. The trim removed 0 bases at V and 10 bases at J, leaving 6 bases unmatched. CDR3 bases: TGTGCCACCTGGGACAGGCTCACGAAGAAACTCTTT. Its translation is CATWDRLTKKLF.

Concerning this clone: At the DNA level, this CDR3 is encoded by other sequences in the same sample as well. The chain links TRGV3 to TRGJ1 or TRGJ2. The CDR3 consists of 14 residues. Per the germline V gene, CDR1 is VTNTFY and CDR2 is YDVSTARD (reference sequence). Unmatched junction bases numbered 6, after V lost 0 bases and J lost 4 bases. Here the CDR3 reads CATWDRQVYYKKLF. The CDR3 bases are TGTGCCACCTGGGACAGGCAGGTCTATTATAAGAAACTCTTT.

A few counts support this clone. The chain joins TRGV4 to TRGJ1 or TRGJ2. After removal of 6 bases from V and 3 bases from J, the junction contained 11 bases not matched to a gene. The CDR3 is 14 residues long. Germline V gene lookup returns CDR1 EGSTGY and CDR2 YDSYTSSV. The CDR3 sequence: CATWITPLYYKKLF. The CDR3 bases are TGTGCCACCTGGATCACCCCGCTTTATTATAAGAAACTCTTT.

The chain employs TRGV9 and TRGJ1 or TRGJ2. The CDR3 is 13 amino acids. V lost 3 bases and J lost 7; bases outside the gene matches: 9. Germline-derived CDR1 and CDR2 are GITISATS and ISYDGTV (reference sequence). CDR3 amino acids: CALWECFRYKKLF. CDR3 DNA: TGTGCCTTGTGGGAGTGCTTTAGGTATAAGAAACTCTTT.

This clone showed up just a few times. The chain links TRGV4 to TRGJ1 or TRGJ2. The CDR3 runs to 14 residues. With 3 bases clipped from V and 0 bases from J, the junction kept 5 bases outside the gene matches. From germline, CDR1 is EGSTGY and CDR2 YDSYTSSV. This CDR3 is CATWDWRNYYKKLF. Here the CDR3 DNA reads TGTGCCACCTGGGATTGGAGGAATTATTATAAGAAACTCTTT.

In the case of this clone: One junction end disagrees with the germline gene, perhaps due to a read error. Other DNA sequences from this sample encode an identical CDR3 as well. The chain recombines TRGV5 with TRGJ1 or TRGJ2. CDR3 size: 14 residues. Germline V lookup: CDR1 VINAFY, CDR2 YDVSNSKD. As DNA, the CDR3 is TGCGCCACCTGGGACAGGCCCAATTATTATAAGAAACTCTTT. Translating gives CATWDRPNYYKKLF.

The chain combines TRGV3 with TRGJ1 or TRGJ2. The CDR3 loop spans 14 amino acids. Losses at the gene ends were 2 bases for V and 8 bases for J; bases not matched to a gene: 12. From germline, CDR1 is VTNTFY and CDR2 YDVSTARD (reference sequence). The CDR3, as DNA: TGTGCCACCTGGGACACCATCGGACGGGATAAGAAACTCTTT. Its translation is CATWDTIGRDKKLF.

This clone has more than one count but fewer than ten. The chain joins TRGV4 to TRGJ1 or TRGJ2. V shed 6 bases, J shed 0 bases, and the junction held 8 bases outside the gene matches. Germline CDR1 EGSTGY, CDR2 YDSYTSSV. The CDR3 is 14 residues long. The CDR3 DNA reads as TGTGCCACCTGGATCCCCAAGAATTATTATAAGAAACTCTTT. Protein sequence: CATWIPKNYYKKLF.

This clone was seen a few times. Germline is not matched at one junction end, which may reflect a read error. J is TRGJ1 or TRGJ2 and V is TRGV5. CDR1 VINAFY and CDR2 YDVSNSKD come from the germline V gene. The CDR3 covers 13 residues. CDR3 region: CATLDSAYYKKLF. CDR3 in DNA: TGTGCCACCTTGGACAGTGCTTATTATAAGAAACTCTTT.

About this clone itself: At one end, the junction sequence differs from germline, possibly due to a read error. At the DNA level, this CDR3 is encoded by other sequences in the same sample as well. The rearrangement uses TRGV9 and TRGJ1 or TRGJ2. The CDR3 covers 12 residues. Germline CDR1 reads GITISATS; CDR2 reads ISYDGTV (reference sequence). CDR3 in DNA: TGCGCCTTGTGGGAGGCCCATTATAAGAAACTCTTT. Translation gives CALWEAHYKKLF.

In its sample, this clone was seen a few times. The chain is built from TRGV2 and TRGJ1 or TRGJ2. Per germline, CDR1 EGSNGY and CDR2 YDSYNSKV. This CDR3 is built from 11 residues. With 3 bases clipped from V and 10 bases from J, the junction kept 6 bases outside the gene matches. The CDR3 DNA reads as TGTGCCACCTGGGACTGTAGCAAGAAACTCTTT. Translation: CATWDCSKKLF.

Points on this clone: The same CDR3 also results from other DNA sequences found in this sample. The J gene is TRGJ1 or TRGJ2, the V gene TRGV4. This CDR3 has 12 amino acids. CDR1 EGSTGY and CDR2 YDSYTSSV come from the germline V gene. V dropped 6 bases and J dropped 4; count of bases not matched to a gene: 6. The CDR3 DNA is TGTGCCACCTGGAAAGCCTATTATAAGAAACTCTTT. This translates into CATWKAYYKKLF.

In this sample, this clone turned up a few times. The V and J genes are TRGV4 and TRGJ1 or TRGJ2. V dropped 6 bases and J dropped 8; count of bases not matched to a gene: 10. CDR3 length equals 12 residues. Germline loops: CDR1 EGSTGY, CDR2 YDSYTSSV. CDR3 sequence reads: CATWNGDHKKLF. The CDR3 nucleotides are TGTGCCACCTGGAACGGGGACCATAAGAAACTCTTT.

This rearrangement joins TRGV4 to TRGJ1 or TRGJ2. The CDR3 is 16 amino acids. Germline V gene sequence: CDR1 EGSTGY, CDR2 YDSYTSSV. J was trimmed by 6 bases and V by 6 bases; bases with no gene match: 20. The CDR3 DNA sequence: TGTGCCACCTGGAATTTGATGTCTCTGATTTGTTATAAGAAACTCTTT. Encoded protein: CATWNLMSLICYKKLF.

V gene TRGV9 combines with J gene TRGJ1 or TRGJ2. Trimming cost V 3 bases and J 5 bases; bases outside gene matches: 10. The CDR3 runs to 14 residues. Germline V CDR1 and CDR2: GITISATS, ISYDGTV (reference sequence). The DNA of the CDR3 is TGTGCCTTGTGGGAGCATCCGGGGCATTATAAGAAACTCTTT. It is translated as CALWEHPGHYKKLF.

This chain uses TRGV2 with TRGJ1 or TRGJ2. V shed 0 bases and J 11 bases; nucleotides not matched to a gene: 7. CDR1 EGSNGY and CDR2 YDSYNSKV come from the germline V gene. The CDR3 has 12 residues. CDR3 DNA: TGTGCCACCTGGGACGGGCGAGGGCAGAAACTCTTT. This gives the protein CATWDGRGQKLF.

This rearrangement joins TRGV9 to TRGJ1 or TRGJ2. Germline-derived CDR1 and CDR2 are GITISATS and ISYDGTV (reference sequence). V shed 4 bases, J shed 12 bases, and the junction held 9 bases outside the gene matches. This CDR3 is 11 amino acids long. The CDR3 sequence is CALWEPSAKLF. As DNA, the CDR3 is TGTGCCTTGTGGGAACCATCAGCGAAACTCTTT.

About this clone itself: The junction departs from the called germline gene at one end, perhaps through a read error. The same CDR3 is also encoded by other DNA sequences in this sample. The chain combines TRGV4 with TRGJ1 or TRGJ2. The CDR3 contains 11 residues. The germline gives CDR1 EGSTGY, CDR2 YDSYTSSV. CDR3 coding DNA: TGTGCCACCTGGAATGGGCTCAAGAAACTCTTT. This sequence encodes CATWNGLKKLF.

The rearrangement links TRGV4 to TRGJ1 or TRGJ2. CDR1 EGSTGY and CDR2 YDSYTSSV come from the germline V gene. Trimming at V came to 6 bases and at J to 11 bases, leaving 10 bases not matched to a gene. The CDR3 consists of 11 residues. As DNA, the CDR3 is TGTGCCACCTGGAACCCCAGGCAGAAACTCTTT. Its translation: CATWNPRQKLF.

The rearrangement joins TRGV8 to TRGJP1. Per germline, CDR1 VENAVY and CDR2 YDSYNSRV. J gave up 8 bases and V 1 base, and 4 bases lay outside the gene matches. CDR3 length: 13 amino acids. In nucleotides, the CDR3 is TGTGCCACCTGGGATAGTTCAGGTTGGTTCAAGATATTT. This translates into CATWDSSGWFKIF.

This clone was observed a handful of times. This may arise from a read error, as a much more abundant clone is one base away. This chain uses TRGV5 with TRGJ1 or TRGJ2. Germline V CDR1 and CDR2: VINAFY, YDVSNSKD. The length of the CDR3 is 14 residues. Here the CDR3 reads CTTWDRRNYYKKLF. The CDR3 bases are TGTACCACCTGGGACAGGCGGAATTATTATAAGAAACTCTTT.

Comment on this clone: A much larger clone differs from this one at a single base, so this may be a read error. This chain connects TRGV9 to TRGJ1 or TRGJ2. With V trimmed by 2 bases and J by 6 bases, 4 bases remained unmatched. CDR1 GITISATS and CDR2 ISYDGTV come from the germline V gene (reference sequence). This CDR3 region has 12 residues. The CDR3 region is CALWEALYKKLF. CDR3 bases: TGTGCCTTGTGGGAGGCGCTTTATAAGAAACTCTTT.

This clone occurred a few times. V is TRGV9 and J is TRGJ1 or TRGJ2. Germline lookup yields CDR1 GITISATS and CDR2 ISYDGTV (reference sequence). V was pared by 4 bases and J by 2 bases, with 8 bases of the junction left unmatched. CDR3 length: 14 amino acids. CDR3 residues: CALWDPTDYYKKLF. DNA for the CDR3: TGTGCCTTGTGGGACCCCACCGATTATTATAAGAAACTCTTT.